Listed below are T cell receptor beta chains from one sample, sequenced in a study of blood T cell repertoires in COVID-19. TCRdb keeps only in-frame clones here, not all; method: immunoSEQ multiplex PCR. Among approximately 54,000 clones listed, approximately 80% were seen once. Sequencing was done on a sample of peripheral blood. The origin of the receptors is a human donor in a cohort sampled during active COVID-19. Both conserved end residues are part of each CDR3. D genes are given only for firm matches. Not all rows give a size; the values are once, few, many and, for expanded clones, a class.

j_call	clone_size	v_call	d_call	cdr3_nt	cdr3_aa
TRBJ1-1	NA	TRBV2	TRBD1	TGTGCCATCATCACAGGGGGCGAGGACACTGAAGCTTTCTTT	CAIITGGEDTEAFF
TRBJ1-5	NA	TRBV19	TRBD1	TGTGCCAGTAGTCTCGACAGGGCAGGTCAGCCCCAGCATTTT	CASSLDRAGQPQHF
TRBJ2-4	NA	TRBV6-5	NA	TGTGCCAGCAGTTCATTCCAGGGTTCAGGAACATTCCTCTTC	CASSSFQGSGTFLF
TRBJ2-1	NA	TRBV11-1	TRBD2	TGTGCCAGCAGCTTAACCGGCACTAGCGGTATGAATGAGCAGTTCTTC	CASSLTGTSGMNEQFF
TRBJ1-4	once	TRBV6-2/TRBV6-3	NA	TGTGCCAGCAGTCTCAGGGGAGAAAAACTGTTTTTT	CASSLRGEKLFF
TRBJ1-2	NA	TRBV28	TRBD1	TGTGCCAGCAGTTCGACAGGGTCCCTAAACTATGGCTACACCTTC	CASSSTGSLNYGYTF
TRBJ2-1	NA	TRBV14	NA	TGTGCCAGCAGCCAACCTAGCGCGACTGATTACAATGAGCAGTTCTTC	CASSQPSATDYNEQFF
TRBJ2-1	NA	TRBV24-1	NA	TGTGCCACCAGTGACAACTACAGGGCCGCCGATGAGCAGTTCTTC	CATSDNYRAADEQFF
TRBJ1-2	NA	TRBV6-5	NA	TGTGCCAGCAGTTTCACAGGGATTAACTATGGCTACACCTTC	CASSFTGINYGYTF
TRBJ2-7	NA	TRBV13	TRBD2	TGTGCCAGCAGCTCTCGACTAGCGGGAGGAGACTCCTACGAGCAGTACTTC	CASSSRLAGGDSYEQYF
TRBJ2-5	few	TRBV27	TRBD1	TGTGCCAGCAGTTCGGGGTGGGGACAGGGGGAGGAGACCCAGTACTTC	CASSSGWGQGEETQYF
TRBJ1-2	NA	TRBV5-5	TRBD1	TGTGCCAGCAGCTTCGGGACAGGGGTGTATGGCTACACCTTC	CASSFGTGVYGYTF
TRBJ1-4	NA	TRBV10-3	TRBD1	TGTGCCATCAGTGAGGGGACAGGGTTTGAAAAACTGTTTTTT	CAISEGTGFEKLFF
TRBJ1-1	NA	TRBV6-5	TRBD1	TGTGCCAGCACCATCCCGGGACAGGGCCATGAAGCTTTCTTT	CASTIPGQGHEAFF
TRBJ2-1	NA	TRBV6-6	NA	TGTGCCAGCAGTTACTCGAGTCCACCCCCGGGTGAGCAGTTCTTC	CASSYSSPPPGEQFF
TRBJ2-1	NA	TRBV5-6	NA	TGTGCCAGCAGCCCCTCGGGGCCAGGGGCTTACAATGAGCAGTTCTTC	CASSPSGPGAYNEQFF
TRBJ1-1	few	TRBV5-1	NA	TGCGCCAGCAGCCCGACAGGGAACACTGAAGCTTTCTTT	CASSPTGNTEAFF
TRBJ2-1	few	TRBV27	NA	TGTGCCAGCAGTCCCCGAAGAGGCCTCAATGAGCAGTTCTTC	CASSPRRGLNEQFF
TRBJ1-1	NA	TRBV5-1	TRBD1	TGCGCCAGCAGCTTAGGGCCAGGGGGAGCGGCTGAAGCTTTCTTT	CASSLGPGGAAEAFF
TRBJ1-1	NA	TRBV14	TRBD1	TGTGCCAGCAGCCCCCGGGACAGGGAAAGGACGATACTGAACACTGAAGCTTTCTTT	CASSPRDRERTILNTEAFF
TRBJ2-2	NA	TRBV5-1	NA	TGCGCCAGCAGCTTGGGGGGACTCCTCAACACCGGGGAGCTGTTTTTT	CASSLGGLLNTGELFF
TRBJ2-1	NA	TRBV14	TRBD1	TGTGCCAGCACGTCGGGGACAGGGAATGATGAGCAGTTCTTC	CASTSGTGNDEQFF
TRBJ1-1	NA	TRBV5-4	NA	TGTGCCAGCAGCTTTCCGGCAGGGGTCACTGAAGCTTTCTTT	CASSFPAGVTEAFF
TRBJ2-7	NA	TRBV11-3	TRBD1	TGTGCCAGCAGGCCGGGACAGGGGGACGAGCAGTACTTC	CASRPGQGDEQYF